The TCR beta chain described here comes from a study of CD4 T cells in relation to SARS-CoV-2 and coronaviruses. The wider study: Median patient age was roughly 36 years, spanning 21 to 72 years.

V shed 3 bases and J shed 6 bases, with 4 bases lying between them. The CDR3 length is 11 residues. TCRdb's copy holds only in-frame clones and misses some; the assay was immunoSEQ multiplex PCR. The sample has about 37,000 clones; more than 70% are singletons. This clone was seen a single time. Its antigen is currently unknown. This TCR was recovered from an adult with COVID-19. Sequenced sample: naive CD4+ T cells from PBMCs, cultured in vitro. Subset here: naive CD4+ T cells isolated by negative enrichment. The rearrangement joins TRBV12-3 or TRBV12-4 to TRBJ2-3; D is uncertain. The CDR3: CASSLWDTQYF. CDR3 in DNA: TGTGCCAGCAGTTTGTGGGATACGCAGTATTTT.